The 7 T cell receptor beta chains presented below share a single source sample, sequenced in a study of Ad26.COV2.S vaccination and SARS-CoV-2 variants. Treatment indicated: over 15 received Ad26.COV2.S at low or high dose, single or two shots; five or six received placebo; per-sample allocation not given. Sampling occurred on day 63 after the first vaccine or placebo injection. This table comes from immunoSEQ multiplex PCR, and its TCRdb copy is limited to in-frame clones, with some not included. The repertoire holds roughly 350,000 clones, with over 75% as singletons. This specimen consisted of peripheral blood, obtained in a trial of Ad26.COV2.S vaccine versus placebo. Every receptor here comes from a person aged 18-60 years who received the Ad26.COV2.S COVID-19 vaccine or a placebo.

The chain couples TRBV15 to TRBJ2-7; D not resolved. The germline gives CDR1 LNHNV, CDR2 YYDKDF (reference sequence). The ends were cut back, 0 bases at V and 6 bases at J, with 6 bases in the middle. The CDR3 sequence is 12 residues long. CDR3 DNA: TGTGCCACCAGCAGAGAACGGCGCGAGCAGTACTTC. Translated: CATSRERREQYF.

The chain combines TRBV4-1 with TRBJ2-3; no definite D call. The germline V gene encodes CDR1 MGHRA and CDR2 YSYEKL. The CDR3 loop spans 12 amino acids. V was clipped by 1 base and J by 5 bases, with 4 bases between them. The DNA for the CDR3 is TGCGCCAGCAGCCAAGTTTTAGATACGCAGTATTTT. Amino acids: CASSQVLDTQYF.

The chain employs TRBV6-5 and TRBJ2-7; no definite D call. V lost 2 bases and J 0 bases, leaving 14 bases between the germline ends. CDR1 is MNHEY, CDR2 SVGAGI, per germline. The CDR3 consists of 16 residues. The CDR3 sequence: CASSYESTAPSYEQYF. DNA for the CDR3: TGTGCCAGCAGTTACGAGTCTACAGCCCCCTCCTACGAGCAGTACTTC.

In DNA form, the CDR3 reads TGTGCCAGCACCAAGACTAACTCCTATAATTCACCCCTCCACTTT. Protein sequence: CASTKTNSYNSPLHF. The rearrangement links TRBV27 to TRBJ1-6; D remains unclear. Germline CDR1 reads MNHEY; CDR2 reads SMNVEV (reference sequence). V lost 7 bases and J lost 0, with 10 bases in between. The CDR3 contains 15 residues.

The V call is TRBV5-1, the J call TRBJ2-5; 11 bases align to TRBD2. Germline V gene lookup returns CDR1 SGHRS and CDR2 YFSETQ. The CDR3 consists of 16 residues. Trimming removed 2 bases from V and 5 bases from J; junction bases left unmatched: 8. CDR3 sequence (DNA): TGCGCCAGCAGCTTCCGGCTAGCGGGGGGTGGCGAGACCCAGTACTTC. Translated: CASSFRLAGGGETQYF.

The chain links TRBV18 to TRBJ2-1, with a possible D match to TRBD2 (6 bases). Germline V gives CDR1 KGHSH, CDR2 LQKENI. V was clipped by 0 bases and J by 0 bases, with 9 bases between them. This CDR3 region has 16 residues. Written as DNA, the CDR3 is TGTGCCAGCTCACCACCGGAGGGCTTCTCCTACAATGAGCAGTTCTTC. Translation: CASSPPEGFSYNEQFF.

This chain uses TRBV10-3 with TRBJ2-7, with TRBD1 identical over 8 bases. V shed 0 bases, J shed 4 bases, and the junction held 8 bases outside the gene matches. The V gene's germline CDR1 is ENHRY and CDR2 SYGVKD. The CDR3 is 16 residues long. CDR3 sequence (DNA): TGTGCCATCAGTGAGTCCCAGCCGACAGGGGCATACGAGCAGTACTTC. Encoded protein: CAISESQPTGAYEQYF.